Each of the 20 T cell receptor beta chains below was sequenced from the same sample in a study of T cell responses to AZD1222 COVID-19 vaccine. Measured with immunoSEQ multiplex PCR; TCRdb has only the in-frame clones, and not every one. The sample contains fewer than 180,000 clones, 90% of which appear only once. Material: peripheral blood, obtained 28 days after the second AZD1222 dose. These receptors were obtained from an adult who received the AZD1222 COVID-19 vaccine.

The chain is built from TRBV7-8 and TRBJ2-7, with D perhaps matching TRBD2 (5 bases). There are 14 residues in the CDR3. Germline loops: CDR1 SGHVS, CDR2 FQNEAQ. V was cut by 2 bases and J by 5 bases, with 13 bases left in between. As DNA, the CDR3 is TGTGCCAGCAGCTTATCTCCGGGAATCAACGAGCAGTACTTC. This gives the protein CASSLSPGINEQYF. The full variable domain, rest sourced from reference TRBV7-8 and TRBJ2-7, is GAGVSQSPRYKVAKRGQDVALRCDPISGHVSLFWYQQALGQGPEFLTYFQNEAQLDKSGLPSDRFFAERPEGSVSTLKIQRTQQEDSAVYLCASSLSPGINEQYFGPGTRLTVT.

J is TRBJ1-2 and V is TRBV27; 9 nucleotides align to TRBD1. With 5 bases clipped from V and 5 bases from J, the junction kept 3 bases outside the gene matches. Germline V gene sequence: CDR1 MNHEY, CDR2 SMNVEV (reference sequence). The CDR3 runs 13 residues. The DNA of the CDR3 is TGTGCCAGCAGTCCGGACAGGGGATATGGCTACACCTTC. This codes for CASSPDRGYGYTF.

Only a few counts were recorded for this clone. The CDR3 sequence is CSATLSNTEAFF. The CDR3 DNA is TGCAGCGCCACTCTGTCGAACACTGAAGCTTTCTTT. The chain is built from TRBV29-1 and TRBJ1-1, with unresolved D. With 7 bases removed from V and 1 base from J, the gap between germline ends came to 10 bases. Germline assignment: CDR1 SQVTM and CDR2 ANQGSEA. There are 12 residues in the CDR3.

The chain has TRBV2 and TRBJ2-7; weak D call: TRBD1 (5 bases). The germline V gene has CDR1 SNHLY and CDR2 FYNNEI. Trimming took off 6 bases at V and 0 bases at J, with 15 bases between the two ends. CDR3 length: 15 amino acids. The CDR3 DNA sequence: TGTGCCAGCAGATCACAGGCCACCTACTCCTACGAGCAGTACTTC. Translation gives CASRSQATYSYEQYF.

This sequence joins TRBV30 and TRBJ1-2; tentative D call: TRBD1 (5 bases). The CDR3 extends over 15 amino acids. Germline V gives CDR1 GTSNPN, CDR2 SVGIG (reference sequence). Trimming shortened V by 4 bases and J by 4 bases, and 19 bases separated the two germline ends. The CDR3, as DNA: TGTGCCTGGATCCCCCCTGAGGGGTTATTCTATGGCTACACCTTC. This gives the protein CAWIPPEGLFYGYTF.

The rearrangement uses TRBV28 and TRBJ1-2; TRBD1 matches at 8 bases. The CDR3 loop spans 15 amino acids. Looked up from germline, CDR1 is MDHEN and CDR2 is SYDVKM. With V trimmed by 5 bases and J by 4 bases, 9 bases remained unmatched. Written as DNA, the CDR3 is TGTGCCAGCAGTCCCCCGACAGGGGAACGCTATGGCTACACCTTC. Its translation: CASSPPTGERYGYTF.

This clone was seen a few times. The gene calls are TRBV4-1 and TRBJ2-4, with 7 bases aligning to TRBD1. This CDR3 contains 17 residues. V was clipped by 2 bases and J by 3 bases; unmatched bases: 10. CDR1 is MGHRA and CDR2 is YSYEKL in the germline V gene. In DNA, the CDR3 is TGCGCCAGCAGCCAAACCCCCCCAACAGGGGACAAAAACATTCAGTACTTC. Translating it yields CASSQTPPTGDKNIQYF.

The genes are TRBV19 and TRBJ2-5; 11 bases are shared with TRBD2. V gave up 5 bases and J gave up 2 bases; unmatched junction bases: 7. The CDR3 sequence is 16 residues long. Germline V gives CDR1 LNHDA, CDR2 SQIVND (reference sequence). CDR3 DNA: TGTGCCAGTAGTCCAGGACTAGCGGGCCCTCAAGAGACCCAGTACTTC. Translated, it gives CASSPGLAGPQETQYF.

The chain links TRBV29-1 to TRBJ2-1, with D possibly being TRBD1 (5 bases). Trimming left V 5 bases short and J 0 bases short, with 11 bases between. The V gene's germline CDR1 is SQVTM and CDR2 ANQGSEA. The CDR3 sequence is 14 residues long. The CDR3 region is CSVWGRNSYNEQFF. Here the CDR3 DNA reads TGCAGCGTTTGGGGCAGGAACTCCTACAATGAGCAGTTCTTC.

CDR3 loop: CASSPTTGAISSTDTQYF. For the CDR3, the DNA is TGTGCCAGCTCACCTACGACAGGGGCCATATCTAGCACAGATACGCAGTATTTT. This chain connects TRBV18 to TRBJ2-3; 8 nucleotides align to TRBD1. There are 18 residues in the CDR3. V was clipped by 3 bases and J by 0 bases; unmatched bases: 11. Germline CDR1 reads KGHSH; CDR2 reads LQKENI.

This clone appeared a few times. V is TRBV5-8 and J is TRBJ1-5; D remains unclear. The CDR3 totals 13 residues. V lost 2 bases and J 4 bases, leaving 7 bases between the germline ends. The germline V gene has CDR1 SGHTS and CDR2 YDEGEE. Written as DNA, the CDR3 is TGTGCCAGCAGCTTTTCAGAAAATCAGCCCCAGCATTTT. It codes for CASSFSENQPQHF.

In its sample, this clone was seen once. V is TRBV23-1 and J is TRBJ2-5, with D tentatively TRBD2 (6 bases). TRBV23-1 carries the ORF label, with uncertain function. This CDR3 has 15 residues. V was trimmed by 2 bases and J by 5 bases, leaving 15 bases between them. This CDR3 is CASSQGGGISETQYF. As DNA, the CDR3 is TGCGCCAGCAGTCAAGGCGGCGGGATAAGTGAGACCCAGTACTTC.

The chain couples TRBV19 to TRBJ2-1, with 11 bases that match TRBD2. J was trimmed by 8 bases and V by 6 bases; bases with no gene match: 9. From germline, CDR1 is LNHDA and CDR2 SQIVND (reference sequence). This CDR3 contains 15 residues. CDR3 residues: CASRSASGRLDEQFF. CDR3 DNA sequence: TGTGCCAGTAGATCGGCTAGCGGGAGGTTAGATGAGCAGTTCTTC. The whole variable domain, filled in from reference TRBV19 and TRBJ2-1, reads DGGITQSPKYLFRKEGQNVTLSCEQNLNHDAMYWYRQDPGQGLRLIYYSQIVNDFQKGDIAEGYSVSREKKESFPLTVTSAQKNPTAFYLCASRSASGRLDEQFFGPGTRLTVL.

The chain links TRBV5-4 to TRBJ2-3; D gene unclear. Germline V CDR1 and CDR2: SGHNT, YYREEE (reference sequence). This CDR3 contains 13 residues. V was clipped by 4 bases and J by 5 bases, with 11 bases between them. The CDR3 region is CASSPGMGDTQYF. The CDR3, as DNA: TGTGCCAGCAGCCCGGGTATGGGAGATACGCAGTATTTT.

V and J are TRBV29-1 and TRBJ2-1, with 11 bases identical to TRBD2. The CDR3 spans 15 residues. Germline CDR1 reads SQVTM; CDR2 reads ANQGSEA. The trim removed 3 bases at V and 5 bases at J, leaving 6 bases unmatched. CDR3 region: CSVEGSGRGDNEQFF. CDR3 nucleotide sequence: TGCAGCGTTGAGGGTAGCGGGAGGGGAGACAATGAGCAGTTCTTC.

This rearrangement joins TRBV7-9 to TRBJ1-2; no clear D gene. The CDR3 extends over 12 amino acids. CDR1 and CDR2 (germline): SEHNR, FQNEAQ (reference sequence). V was cut by 6 bases and J by 3 bases, with 8 bases left in between. DNA for the CDR3: TGTGCCAGCAGTACGGATTACTATGGCTACACCTTC. As protein: CASSTDYYGYTF.

V and J are TRBV18 and TRBJ1-1; D not certain. Germline-derived CDR1 and CDR2 are KGHSH and LQKENI. CDR3 size: 13 residues. The germline V and J ends were trimmed by 3 bases and 6 bases, with 11 bases remaining between them. CDR3 DNA sequence: TGTGCCAGCTCACCCCGGACTCACCCTGAAGCTTTCTTT. It encodes CASSPRTHPEAFF.

The rearrangement joins TRBV12-3 or TRBV12-4 to TRBJ1-1; TRBD1 matches 7 bases. Unmatched junction bases numbered 6, after V lost 5 bases and J lost 6 bases. CDR3 length: 13 amino acids. CDR3 coding DNA: TGTGCCAGCAGTACCAGGGGGGTGGCTGAAGCTTTCTTT. Protein sequence: CASSTRGVAEAFF.

The V call is TRBV12-3 or TRBV12-4, the J call TRBJ2-5; no clear D gene. The CDR3 extends over 11 amino acids. Trimming pared 2 bases from V and 4 bases from J, leaving 2 bases between. CDR3 nucleotide sequence: TGTGCCAGCAGTTTACGAGAGACCCAGTACTTC. It codes for CASSLRETQYF.

The J gene is TRBJ1-2, the V gene TRBV10-3; D unclear. The CDR3 consists of 15 residues. The germline V gene encodes CDR1 ENHRY and CDR2 SYGVKD. The V gene lost 3 bases and the J gene lost 5 bases, with 16 bases spanning the gap. CDR3 DNA: TGTGCCATCAGTGAATCAGAGGTCCCGACTTATGGCTACACCTTC. It translates to CAISESEVPTYGYTF.